The 10 T cell receptor beta chains below were found in one sample sequenced in a study of OX40 agonist ivuxolimab in advanced cancers. The protocol was immunoSEQ multiplex PCR, while the TCRdb copy is restricted to in-frame clones and leaves out a portion. The repertoire holds roughly 70,000 clones, with 85% to 95% as singletons. The sample in question was CD4+ or CD8+ T cells sorted from blood, obtained in a trial of the OX40 agonist ivuxolimab. These receptors were obtained from an adult with an advanced solid tumor such as melanoma, head and neck, liver or kidney cancer.

This rearrangement joins TRBV5-1 to TRBJ2-7; D is perhaps TRBD1 (5 bases). Deletions cut 5 bases from V and 2 bases from J, with 20 bases between. CDR1 and CDR2 from the germline V gene are SGHRS and YFSETQ. The CDR3 runs to 16 residues. The DNA for the CDR3 is TGCGCCAGCAGTAGCACAGGCCGTTCTCCCCCCTACGAGCAGTACTTC. The encoded protein is CASSSTGRSPPYEQYF.

J is TRBJ2-7 and V is TRBV5-5; no definite D call. Between the trimmed V and J ends, which lost 2 bases and 0 bases, there was a span of 12 bases. The CDR3 runs 15 residues. Germline CDR1 is SGHKS and CDR2 is YYEKEE (reference sequence). Here the CDR3 DNA reads TGTGCCAGCAGCTTTCAGGTTTTCAGCTCCTACGAGCAGTACTTC. Residues: CASSFQVFSSYEQYF.

This chain joins TRBV19 and TRBJ2-1; 9 bases agree with TRBD2. CDR1 and CDR2 (germline): LNHDA, SQIVND (reference sequence). The CDR3 sequence is 15 residues long. J lost 6 bases, V lost 1 base, and 4 bases had no gene match. Here the CDR3 reads CASSIVGGRANEQFF. For the CDR3, the DNA is TGTGCCAGTAGTATAGTGGGCGGGAGGGCCAATGAGCAGTTCTTC.

The chain couples TRBV27 to TRBJ2-4, with D tentatively TRBD2 (7 bases). This CDR3 has 16 residues. Trimming shortened V by 3 bases and J by 4 bases, and 16 bases separated the two germline ends. CDR1 is MNHEY and CDR2 is SMNVEV in the germline V gene (reference sequence). The CDR3 sequence is CASSLGGGAGKNIQYF. CDR3 in DNA: TGTGCCAGCAGTTTGGGAGGGGGGGCCGGGAAAAACATTCAGTACTTC.

V and J are TRBV2 and TRBJ1-1; D is possibly TRBD1 (5 bases). The ends were cut back, 6 bases at V and 2 bases at J, with 13 bases in the middle. This CDR3 has 14 amino acids. Germline V gives CDR1 SNHLY, CDR2 FYNNEI. The chain's CDR3 is CASRDRDVNTEAFF. The CDR3 DNA reads as TGTGCCAGCAGGGATCGGGACGTAAACACTGAAGCTTTCTTT.

V is TRBV4-3 and J is TRBJ2-1; D uncertain. Germline CDR1 reads LGHNA; CDR2 reads YSLEER. The CDR3 has 13 amino acids. Trimming shortened V by 1 base and J by 6 bases, and 7 bases separated the two germline ends. Here the CDR3 DNA reads TGCGCCAGCAGCCAAGGGGATATCAATGAGCAGTTCTTC. Its protein is CASSQGDINEQFF.

This chain links TRBV30 with TRBJ1-6; 7 bases agree with TRBD1. Germline V gene lookup returns CDR1 GTSNPN and CDR2 SVGIG (reference sequence). The CDR3 runs to 14 residues. Losses at the gene ends were 1 base for V and 8 bases for J; bases not matched to a gene: 5. CDR3 sequence: CAWSAGQGDSPLHF. CDR3 bases: TGTGCCTGGAGTGCCGGGCAGGGGGATTCACCCCTCCACTTT.

This chain links TRBV10-2 with TRBJ2-3; 11 bases are a match to TRBD2. J was trimmed by 2 bases and V by 7 bases; bases with no gene match: 8. Germline loops: CDR1 WSHSY, CDR2 SAAADI. This CDR3 has 16 amino acids. The CDR3 is CASTDSSGGLTDTQYF. The CDR3 DNA follows: TGCGCCAGCACCGACTCTAGCGGGGGGCTCACAGATACGCAGTATTTT.

V and J are TRBV28 and TRBJ1-1; D is uncertain. This CDR3 is 12 amino acids long. Germline CDR1 is MDHEN and CDR2 is SYDVKM. V shed 2 bases and J shed 0 bases, with 1 base lying between them. CDR3 in DNA: TGTGCCAGCAGTTTAATGAACACTGAAGCTTTCTTT. This codes for CASSLMNTEAFF.

The chain is built from TRBV4-1 and TRBJ2-3; D not resolved. Per germline, CDR1 MGHRA and CDR2 YSYEKL. Trimming removed 4 bases from V and 1 base from J, with 21 bases in between. The CDR3 consists of 18 residues. The CDR3 is CASSPLVGPREGTDTQYF. The CDR3 nucleotides are TGCGCCAGCAGCCCCCTCGTCGGACCCCGCGAGGGCACAGATACGCAGTATTTT.